The T cell receptor (beta chain) under discussion was sequenced for a study of response to subunit inactivated influenza vaccine. The table lists this clonotype with many counts. TCRdb reprocessed the RT-PCR reads via MiXCR and lists one record per CDR3 protein. Here the sample spans about 530,000 distinct CDR3 sequences, approximately 12% being singletons. With 4 bases clipped from V and 1 base from J, the junction kept 2 bases outside the gene matches. Germline assignment: CDR1 SQVTM and CDR2 ANQGSEA. The CDR3 runs 14 residues. The clonotype originates from a man between 45 and 60 years old who received an inactivated influenza vaccine. The chain carries TRBV29-1 and TRBJ2-2; 8 bases align to TRBD1. Sequencing was performed on PBMCs from blood, taken on the day of vaccination. The CDR3 sequence: CSVVGQGNTGELFF. DNA for the CDR3: TGCAGCGTTGTCGGACAGGGGAACACCGGGGAGCTGTTTTTT.